The rows below give T cell receptor beta chains drawn from one sample of a study of shared clonotypes between healthy human individuals. Sequenced by immunoSEQ multiplex PCR; TCRdb stores in-frame clones only, minus some. Of roughly 1,600,000 clones listed, less than 99% are singletons. The sample taken for sequencing was naive CD4+ T cells sorted from blood. The receptor source for this set is a man aged 25 to 45 in good health. The CDR3 runs from the conserved cysteine through the conserved F or W. A D gene is named only where the DNA matches it firmly. Expanded clones get a size class; other rows say once, few or many, or leave the size out.

CDR3aa: CASSSGNMNTEAFF
CDR3nt: TGCGCCAGCAGCTCGGGCAACATGAACACTGAAGCTTTCTTT
d_gene: NA
abundance: NA
v_gene: TRBV5-1
j_gene: TRBJ1-1

CDR3aa: CASSLTSGRAAGELFF
CDR3nt: TGTGCCAGCAGTTTGACGTCCGGGAGGGCCGCTGGGGAGCTGTTTTTT
d_gene: TRBD2
abundance: NA
v_gene: TRBV27
j_gene: TRBJ2-2

CDR3aa: CASRGGDEQFF
CDR3nt: TGTGCCAGCAGGGGAGGCGATGAGCAGTTCTTC
d_gene: NA
abundance: once
v_gene: TRBV7-8
j_gene: TRBJ2-1

CDR3aa: CASRPGTSGRGFTYNEQFF
CDR3nt: TGTGCCAGCAGACCAGGGACTAGCGGGAGGGGATTCACCTACAATGAGCAGTTCTTC
d_gene: TRBD2
abundance: NA
v_gene: TRBV7-9
j_gene: TRBJ2-1

CDR3aa: CASSFSGVGTGLFF
CDR3nt: TGTGCCAGCAGTTTCTCTGGCGTGGGGACAGGTTTATTTTTT
d_gene: TRBD1
abundance: NA
v_gene: TRBV28
j_gene: TRBJ1-4

CDR3aa: CASSFRRDRVYEQYF
CDR3nt: TGTGCCAGCAGCTTCCGGCGGGACAGGGTCTACGAGCAGTACTTC
d_gene: TRBD1
abundance: once
v_gene: TRBV5-4
j_gene: TRBJ2-7

CDR3aa: CASRLAGSYEQYF
CDR3nt: TGTGCCAGTAGACTAGCGGGCTCCTACGAGCAGTACTTC
d_gene: TRBD2
abundance: NA
v_gene: TRBV19
j_gene: TRBJ2-7

CDR3aa: CASSLAGGAVRQETQYF
CDR3nt: TGTGCCAGCAGCTTGGCGGGAGGCGCAGTACGGCAAGAGACCCAGTACTTC
d_gene: TRBD2
abundance: NA
v_gene: TRBV5-4
j_gene: TRBJ2-5

CDR3aa: CASTSGQPTQYF
CDR3nt: TGTGCCAGCACCTCAGGACAGCCAACCCAGTACTTC
d_gene: NA
abundance: once
v_gene: TRBV2
j_gene: TRBJ2-5

CDR3aa: CASRLDRPSNQPQHF
CDR3nt: TGTGCCAGCAGACTGGACCGACCCAGCAATCAGCCCCAGCATTTT
d_gene: NA
abundance: NA
v_gene: TRBV2
j_gene: TRBJ1-5